The source of this TCR beta chain is a study of T cell changes during pregnancy in multiple sclerosis. TCRdb keeps only in-frame clones here, not all; method: immunoSEQ multiplex PCR. The profile shows tens of thousands of clones, approximately 94% of them singletons. Germline assignment: CDR1 SSHAT and CDR2 FNYEAQ (reference sequence). Trimming left V 1 base short and J 2 bases short, with 11 bases between. This CDR3 is built from 15 residues. The sample in question was CD8+ T cells from peripheral blood mononuclear cells, obtained before pregnancy. The chain recombines TRBV7-7 with TRBJ2-5, with D perhaps matching TRBD1 (5 bases). The TCR comes from a female donor with multiple sclerosis, enrolled in a pregnancy study. The DNA for the CDR3 is TGTGCCAGCAGCTTAGATCAGGGTAGGCAAGAGACCCAGTACTTC. This encodes CASSLDQGRQETQYF.